This TCR beta chain was identified during a study of CXCR3-negative and CXCR3-positive naive CD8 T cells. The study's findings and limits: From TRB CDR3 properties, TCR strength was inferred; surface CD5 did not differ between naive subsets. Diversity in memory CD8+ cells fell much lower than the comparably high levels seen in both naive subsets. Similar TRBV-TRBJ usage was seen in naive cells (both CXCR3-negative and CXCR3-positive), but memory cells differed.

UMI-labeled 5' RACE yielded the TRB cDNA libraries. TCRdb re-called the 5' RACE reads; one entry per CDR3 protein, DNA not given. In all, the sample yields tens of thousands of distinct CDR3 sequences. Comment on this clonotype: Its target is unknown.

The CDR3 has 14 residues. From germline, CDR1 is MDHEN and CDR2 SYDVKM. Triplicate sorts of 300,000 cells per CD8+ subset. The sample consisted of memory CD8+ T cells from blood. This receptor was identified in a human donor in good health. Some clones in this sample may be carry-over from other donors' samples. This chain uses TRBV28 with TRBJ1-5. CDR3 loop: CASSTGAVNQPQHF.